Listed here are 30 T cell receptor beta chains from one sample, sequenced in a study of tumor-infiltrating lymphocytes in oesophageal squamous cell carcinoma. In TCRdb, the PCR reads were re-called with MiXCR into one record per CDR3 protein. The table lists about 17,000 distinct CDR3 sequences, less than 55% of them singletons, with around 30% in the top ten. The sample was normal esophageal tissue next to the tumor. These receptor sequences come from a female donor with esophageal squamous cell carcinoma.

The CDR3 is CASSSLGDTQYF. The CDR3 region has the DNA TGTGCCAGCAGCTCACTGGGGGATACGCAGTATTTT. The genes are TRBV7-6 and TRBJ2-3; D unclear. The CDR3 contains 12 residues. Trimming took off 4 bases at V and 6 bases at J, with 8 bases between the two ends. Germline assignment: CDR1 SGHVS and CDR2 FNYEAQ.

Turning to this clonotype: This may arise from a read error, as a much more abundant clone is one base away. This rearrangement joins TRBV4-1 to TRBJ2-5; no definite D call. The length of the CDR3 is 18 residues. Germline CDR1 reads MGHRA; CDR2 reads YSYEKL. The ends were cut back, 3 bases at V and 11 bases at J, with 31 bases in the middle. This chain's CDR3 is CASSQHVQHWSSYNEQYF. Here the CDR3 DNA reads TGCGCCAGCAGCCAGCACGTCCAACATTGGAGTTCCTACAATGAGCAGTACTTC.

Only one count was recorded for this clonotype. The J gene is TRBJ2-1, the V gene TRBV6-1, with D possibly being TRBD1 (6 bases). Per germline, CDR1 MNHNS and CDR2 SASEGT. Deletions cut 5 bases from V and 16 bases from J, with 24 bases between. The CDR3 loop spans 14 amino acids. The CDR3, as DNA: TGTGCCAGCAGTTCCAGGGGTATGGACACTGAAGCTTTCTTC. Protein: CASSSRGMDTEAFF.

This clonotype is deemed medium-sized (0.01 to 0.1%). The rearrangement links TRBV6-6 to TRBJ2-1, with 13 bases identical to TRBD2. The ends lost 0 bases at V and 3 bases at J; junction bases unmatched: 2. CDR1 and CDR2 (germline): MNHNY, SVGAGI (reference sequence). The CDR3 has 17 residues. The CDR3 bases are TGTGCCAGCAGTTACTCAGGACTAGCGGGAGTCTACAATGAGCAGTTCTTC. Encoded protein: CASSYSGLAGVYNEQFF.

This clonotype was observed at least ten times. V is TRBV28 and J is TRBJ1-6, with TRBD1 as a possible D gene (6 bases). Trimming removed 3 bases at V and 7 bases at J, with 10 bases between. The CDR3 totals 14 residues. The germline V gene encodes CDR1 MDHEN and CDR2 SYDVKM. The DNA of the CDR3 is TGTGCCAGCAGTTTCGGGACATGGAATTCACCCCTCCACTTT. It yields the protein CASSFGTWNSPLHF.

V usage is TRBV7-2 and J usage is TRBJ2-1, with 8 bases identical to TRBD2. CDR3 length: 16 amino acids. Trimming removed 0 bases from V and 9 bases from J; junction bases left unmatched: 10. Looked up from germline, CDR1 is SGHTA and CDR2 is FQGNSA. CDR3 sequence (DNA): TGTGCCAGCAGCTTAGCGGGTCCGGGACTAGGAGGTGAGCAGTTCTTC. It encodes CASSLAGPGLGGEQFF.

The sample holds a few counts of this clonotype. It is likely a read error, because the conserved phenylalanine at the end of the CDR3 is missing. The DNA is omitted, as the CDR3 cannot be located on it reliably, and the CDR3 follows TCRdb's listing. This CDR3 reads CASSLQGG. The rearrangement links TRBV7-2 to TRBJ1-3; TRBD1, the D gene given by the table, was not confirmed from the DNA. Counting both end residues, the CDR3 totals 8 amino acids. Germline V gene data show CDR1 as SGHTA and CDR2 as FQGNSA.

This chain connects TRBV29-1 to TRBJ1-1; D perhaps matches TRBD1 (5 bases). The CDR3 consists of 14 residues. The germline CDR1 and CDR2 sequences are SQVTM and ANQGSEA. Trimming pared 4 bases from V and 1 base from J, leaving 13 bases between. The CDR3 region is CSVVPMRGNTEAFF. Here the CDR3 DNA reads TGCAGCGTTGTTCCGATGAGGGGGAACACTGAAGCTTTCTTT.

This clonotype was counted at least ten times. The chain combines TRBV27 with TRBJ2-3; the match to TRBD2 covers 10 bases. Germline V gives CDR1 MNHEY, CDR2 SMNVEV (reference sequence). The CDR3 length is 17 residues. J was trimmed by 6 bases and V by 3 bases; bases with no gene match: 12. The CDR3 coding sequence is TGTGCCAGCAGTTTCGGGCTAGCGGGAGTGCAGCGGGATACGCAGTATTTT. The encoded protein is CASSFGLAGVQRDTQYF.

A remark on this clonotype: Given a much more abundant clone one base away, this may be a read error. The rearrangement uses TRBV7-3 and TRBJ2-4; 9 bases map to TRBD1. Germline lookup yields CDR1 SGHTA and CDR2 FQGTGA. The CDR3 has 15 amino acids. The CDR3 DNA reads TGTGCCAGCAGCTCAGGGACAGGGATTGAGAATGAGCAGATCTTC. Translation gives CASSSGTGIENEQIF.

This chain links TRBV10-2 with TRBJ2-1, with 10 bases that match TRBD2. The ends lost 6 bases at V and 8 bases at J; junction bases unmatched: 7. Per the germline V gene, CDR1 is WSHSY and CDR2 is SAAADI. CDR3 length: 14 amino acids. CDR3 sequence reads: CASRAGLAIYEQFF. For the CDR3, the DNA is TGCGCCAGCAGGGCGGGACTAGCGATTTATGAGCAGTTCTTC.

There are a few counts of this clonotype. The chain recombines TRBV7-2 with TRBJ1-6; D gene uncertain. The CDR3 is made up of 14 amino acids. Germline-derived CDR1 and CDR2 are SGHTA and FQGNSA. Trimming stripped 1 base from V and 7 bases from J, with 8 bases between. The CDR3: CASSLGFQNSPLHF. In DNA form, the CDR3 reads TGTGCCAGCAGCTTAGGATTTCAGAATTCACCCCTCCACTTT.

In this sample, this clonotype turned up many times. The rearrangement links TRBV28 to TRBJ2-5, with unresolved D. Between the trimmed V and J ends, which lost 1 base and 3 bases, there was a span of 12 bases. Per germline, CDR1 MDHEN and CDR2 SYDVKM. CDR3 size: 15 residues. The CDR3 loop reads CASSLFRTAEETQYF. The CDR3 DNA follows: TGTGCCAGCAGTTTATTCCGGACGGCAGAAGAGACCCAGTACTTC.

Many counts were recorded for this clonotype. The rearrangement joins TRBV2 to TRBJ1-1; D unresolved. The CDR3 contains 14 residues. Germline CDR1 and CDR2: SNHLY and FYNNEI. Trimming took off 5 bases at V and 1 base at J, with 11 bases between the two ends. The CDR3 spells CASSPGLSNTEAFF. DNA for the CDR3: TGTGCCAGCAGTCCAGGACTCTCGAACACTGAAGCTTTCTTT.

J is TRBJ1-4 and V is TRBV27; TRBD1 might be the D (6 bases). V was shortened by 6 bases and J by 7 bases, with 9 bases between the two germline ends. Germline V gene data show CDR1 as MNHEY and CDR2 as SMNVEV (reference sequence). The CDR3 extends over 12 amino acids. The CDR3 DNA follows: TGTGCCAGCAGCCCAGGGGCTGAAAAACTGTTTTTT. This encodes CASSPGAEKLFF.

This clonotype has a count of ten or more. The CDR3, as DNA: TGTGCCAGCAGAAGACAGGAAATACGCGGCTACACCTTC. It yields the protein CASRRQEIRGYTF. The chain links TRBV2 to TRBJ1-2, with a possible D match to TRBD1 (6 bases). CDR3 size: 13 residues. CDR1 and CDR2 from the germline V gene are SNHLY and FYNNEI. V shed 6 bases and J shed 8 bases, with 16 bases lying between them.

This chain uses TRBV7-8 with TRBJ2-1; 8 bases map to TRBD1. The CDR3 covers 16 residues. Germline loops: CDR1 SGHVS, CDR2 FQNEAQ. J was trimmed by 0 bases and V by 6 bases; bases with no gene match: 7. This CDR3 is CASRPRTGGSYNEQFF. The CDR3 DNA follows: TGTGCCAGCAGACCCCGAACAGGGGGCTCCTACAATGAGCAGTTCTTC. The variable domain in full, with the rest retrieved from reference TRBV7-8 and TRBJ2-1, is GAGVSQSPRYKVAKRGQDVALRCDPISGHVSLFWYQQALGQGPEFLTYFQNEAQLDKSGLPSDRFFAERPEGSVSTLKIQRTQQEDSAVYLCASRPRTGGSYNEQFFGPGTRLTVL.

This clonotype is deemed medium-sized (0.01 to 0.1%). The genes are TRBV6-1 and TRBJ1-1; 7 positions agree with TRBD1. V gave up 9 bases and J gave up 5 bases; unmatched junction bases: 9. Per germline, CDR1 MNHNS and CDR2 SASEGT. This CDR3 is built from 13 residues. CDR3 in amino acids: CASKKGAGTEAFF. CDR3 nucleotide sequence: TGTGCCAGTAAGAAGGGGGCGGGTACTGAAGCTTTCTTT.

About this clonotype itself: A much larger clonotype is one base distant, so this may be a read error. J is TRBJ2-1 and V is TRBV5-1, with 7 bases fitting TRBD2. Germline V gene sequence: CDR1 SGHRS, CDR2 YFSETQ. With V trimmed by 5 bases and J by 10 bases, 15 bases remained unmatched. The CDR3 has 15 amino acids. The CDR3 spells CASSNGQAGSYEQFF. The DNA of the CDR3 is TGCGCCAGCAGTAACGGACAAGCGGGGTCCTACGAGCAGTTCTTC. The full variable domain, its missing parts supplied by reference TRBV5-1 and TRBJ2-1, is KAGVTQTPRYLIKTRGQQVTLSCSPISGHRSVSWYQQTPGQGLQFLFEYFSETQRNKGNFPGRFSGRQFSNSRSEMNVSTLELGDSALYLCASSNGQAGSYEQFFGPGTRLTVL.

The sample holds one count of this clonotype. Germline is not matched at one junction end, which may reflect a read error. This chain links TRBV7-6 with TRBJ2-5; 11 bases fit TRBD2. Germline CDR1 is SGHVS and CDR2 is FNYEAQ. This CDR3 has 15 residues. CDR3 bases: TGTGCTAGCAGCTTAGCGGGGGGGTACCAAGAGACCCAGTACTTC. This sequence encodes CASSLAGGYQETQYF.

The sample holds many counts of this clonotype. This chain joins TRBV11-3 and TRBJ2-5; 12 positions agree with TRBD2. The CDR3 runs 15 residues. Germline values: CDR1 SGHNT, CDR2 YENEEA. The J segment lost 4 bases and the V segment lost 5 bases, leaving 5 bases of the junction unmatched. CDR3 coding DNA: TGTGCCAGCAGCCTCGGACTAGCGGGATCAGAGACCCAGTACTTC. Protein sequence: CASSLGLAGSETQYF.

The chain employs TRBV7-3 and TRBJ2-5; D unclear. With the DNA end fitting TRBJ2-1 better, the J assignment may be wrong. The CDR3 spans 15 residues. CDR1 is SGHTA and CDR2 is FQGTGA in the germline V gene. The CDR3 is CASSLNPGPYNEQFF. CDR3 nucleotide sequence: TGTGCCAGCAGCTTAAACCCCGGACCATACAATGAGCAGTTCTTC.

The rearrangement joins TRBV7-8 to TRBJ2-7; D is perhaps TRBD2 (6 bases). TRBJ2-1 matches the DNA end more closely, so the J call is doubtful. Germline loops: CDR1 SGHVS, CDR2 FQNEAQ. The CDR3 has 18 residues. CDR3 protein: CASSLWGVGDGGYNEQFF. CDR3 nucleotides: TGTGCCAGCAGCTTGTGGGGGGTGGGGGATGGCGGATACAATGAGCAGTTCTTC.

Comment on this clonotype: Since the CDR3 does not end with the conserved phenylalanine or tryptophan, this likely comes from a read error. It is unclear where the CDR3 begins or ends on the DNA, so no DNA is shown, and the CDR3 is as TCRdb lists it. The chain joins TRBV14 to TRBJ2-3; whether TRBD2, the table's D call, matches the DNA was not checked. Ends included, the CDR3 has 14 residues. Looked up from germline, CDR1 is SGHDN and CDR2 is FVKESK. CDR3 region: CASSHPPTSSTSVR.

The J gene is TRBJ1-4, the V gene TRBV7-2, with no clear D. Germline lookup yields CDR1 SGHTA and CDR2 FQGNSA. The CDR3 consists of 13 residues. Trimming took off 5 bases at V and 6 bases at J, with 10 bases between the two ends. CDR3 residues: CASSPFPDEKLFF. The CDR3 DNA follows: TGTGCCAGCAGCCCATTCCCGGATGAAAAACTGTTTTTT. Drawing the rest from reference TRBV7-2 and TRBJ1-4, the complete variable domain is GAGVSQSPSNKVTEKGKDVELRCDPISGHTALYWYRQSLGQGLEFLIYFQGNSAPDKSGLPSDRFSAERTGGSVSTLTIQRTQQEDSAVYLCASSPFPDEKLFFGSGTQLSVL.

This clonotype was found once. The CDR3 end shows no conserved phenylalanine or tryptophan, and so a read error is likely. The DNA is omitted, as the CDR3 cannot be located on it reliably, and the CDR3 follows TCRdb's listing. The rearrangement uses TRBV6-6 and TRBJ2-6; the table's D call, TRBD2, was not checked against the DNA. The CDR3 contains 9 residues when both ends are counted. Germline CDR1 reads MNHNY; CDR2 reads SVGAGI (reference sequence). CDR3 amino acids: CASSASLQT.

The table lists this clonotype with many counts. This chain uses TRBV12-3 or TRBV12-4 with TRBJ2-5; 12 bases are shared with TRBD2. J gave up 0 bases and V 5 bases, and 4 bases lay outside the gene matches. The CDR3 has 16 residues. The CDR3 DNA follows: TGTGCCAGCAGTCCCCTAGCGGGAGGGTACCAAGAGACCCAGTACTTC. Its protein is CASSPLAGGYQETQYF.

The table lists this clonotype with many counts. The rearrangement joins TRBV28 to TRBJ2-3, with 7 nucleotides matching TRBD2. Trimming cost V 4 bases and J 5 bases; bases outside gene matches: 6. The CDR3 has 14 amino acids. Looked up from germline, CDR1 is MDHEN and CDR2 is SYDVKM. CDR3 in DNA: TGTGCCAGCAGTTGGGCGGGAGCGGTAGATACGCAGTATTTT. Translation gives CASSWAGAVDTQYF.

The chain has TRBV6-6 and TRBJ2-5; 13 bases map to TRBD2. With the DNA end fitting TRBJ2-7 better, the J assignment may be wrong. The CDR3 has 16 amino acids. Germline V gene sequence: CDR1 MNHNY, CDR2 SVGAGI (reference sequence). The CDR3 sequence is CASSYSGLAGVVEQYF. Here the CDR3 DNA reads TGTGCCAGCAGTTACTCAGGACTAGCGGGAGTTGTCGAGCAGTACTTC.

This clonotype was found a few times. The junction departs from the called germline gene at one end, perhaps through a read error. The rearrangement joins TRBV6-6 to TRBJ2-5; D not resolved. This CDR3 region has 10 residues. Germline CDR1 and CDR2: MNHNY and SVGAGI (reference sequence). The CDR3 loop is CASSYGVPHF. In DNA form, the CDR3 reads TGTGCCAGCAGTTACGGAGTCCCGCACTTC.